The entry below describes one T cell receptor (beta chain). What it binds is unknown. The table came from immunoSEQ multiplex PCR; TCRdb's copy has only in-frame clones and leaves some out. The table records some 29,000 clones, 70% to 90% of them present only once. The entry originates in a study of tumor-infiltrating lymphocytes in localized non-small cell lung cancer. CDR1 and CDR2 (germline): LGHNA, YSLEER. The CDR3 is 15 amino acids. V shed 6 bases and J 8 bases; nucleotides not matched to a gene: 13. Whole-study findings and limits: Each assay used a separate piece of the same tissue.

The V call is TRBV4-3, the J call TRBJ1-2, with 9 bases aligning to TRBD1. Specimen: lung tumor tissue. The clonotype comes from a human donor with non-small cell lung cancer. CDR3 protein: CASSPDPGTGLGYTF. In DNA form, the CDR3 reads TGCGCCAGCAGTCCAGACCCCGGGACAGGGCTCGGCTACACCTTC.